The 14 T cell receptor beta chains listed next were all sequenced from one sample in a study of CD8+CD57+ T cells in acquired aplastic anemia. Patients sequenced had flow cytometry evidence of CD8+CD57+ cell expansion. Both TCR beta VDJ combination and CDR3 sequence profiling were carried out. Genomic DNA was the template for this profiling. TCRdb called the reads again in MiXCR, with one record for every CDR3 protein. The sample shows about 180,000 distinct CDR3 sequences, 48% of them seen only once. The sequencing sample was made of sorted CD4+, CD8+, or CD8+CD57+ T cells (not recorded which) from PBMCs. These receptors were obtained from a human donor with aplastic anemia.

With regard to this clonotype: This may be a read error: a much more frequent sequence differs by one nucleotide. The conserved closing phenylalanine or tryptophan is absent in this CDR3, likely reflecting a read error. This rearrangement joins TRBV28 to TRBJ1-6; D unresolved. V lost 4 bases and J 9 bases, leaving 7 bases between the germline ends. Looked up from germline, CDR1 is MDHEN and CDR2 is SYDVKM. The CDR3 covers 12 residues. The CDR3 DNA is TGTGCCAGCAGTTCTGACCCTTCACCCCTCCACTTG. Amino acids: CASSSDPSPLHL.

There are many counts of this clonotype. V usage is TRBV6-5 and J usage is TRBJ1-1; perhaps TRBD1 as D (6 bases). The CDR3 covers 14 residues. The germline V gene has CDR1 MNHEY and CDR2 SVGAGI. Trimming left V 3 bases short and J 6 bases short, with 14 bases between. This CDR3 reads CASSYRGGDAEAFF. Written as DNA, the CDR3 is TGTGCCAGCAGTTATAGAGGGGGGGACGCTGAAGCTTTCTTT.

The rearrangement links TRBV18 to TRBJ2-5, with D possibly TRBD2 on 6 matching bases. Germline CDR1 and CDR2: KGHSH and LQKENI. The V end was cut by 3 bases, the J end by 2 bases, with 10 bases between. The CDR3 totals 14 residues. In nucleotides, the CDR3 is TGTGCCAGCTCACCTAGCGGCAGACAAGAGACCCAGTACTTC. This codes for CASSPSGRQETQYF.

The chain recombines TRBV5-1 with TRBJ1-5; 7 nucleotides match TRBD1. This CDR3 spans 14 amino acids. Looked up from germline, CDR1 is SGHRS and CDR2 is YFSETQ. Trimming took 0 bases from V and 11 from J; bases not matched to a gene: 8. CDR3 bases: TGCGCCAGCAGCTTGGGGGGATCCGGGACAGCCCAGCATTTT. Translating gives CASSLGGSGTAQHF.

J is TRBJ1-1 and V is TRBV27; D is possibly TRBD1 (6 bases). From germline, CDR1 is MNHEY and CDR2 SMNVEV (reference sequence). V was clipped by 3 bases and J by 10 bases, with 27 bases between them. The CDR3 consists of 17 residues. CDR3 sequence reads: CASSLGGAEGSGKAAFF. The CDR3 region has the DNA TGTGCCAGCAGTTTGGGGGGGGCAGAGGGGTCGGGGAAGGCAGCTTTCTTT.

This clonotype appeared many times. This rearrangement joins TRBV7-3 to TRBJ2-7, with D perhaps matching TRBD1 or TRBD2 (5 bases each). The CDR3 totals 13 residues. With 0 bases removed from V and 4 bases from J, the gap between germline ends came to 7 bases. Germline values: CDR1 SGHTA, CDR2 FQGTGA. The CDR3 sequence: CASSLTGPYEQYF. CDR3 nucleotide sequence: TGTGCCAGCAGCTTAACGGGACCGTACGAGCAGTACTTC.

Regarding this clonotype: Relative to the germline gene, one junction end is altered; a read error may explain this. The CDR3 here is CANSFRSTDTQYF. Written as DNA, the CDR3 is TGTGCCAACAGCTTCCGCAGCACAGATACGCAGTATTTT. J is TRBJ2-3 and V is TRBV7-2; no clear D. Germline V gives CDR1 SGHTA, CDR2 FQGNSA. The CDR3 totals 13 residues.

V gene TRBV5-1 combines with J gene TRBJ1-2, with 8 bases fitting TRBD1. Germline values: CDR1 SGHRS, CDR2 YFSETQ. Unmatched junction bases numbered 3, after V lost 0 bases and J lost 8 bases. This CDR3 comprises 13 residues. The CDR3 reads CASSLAGGEGYTF. The CDR3 DNA follows: TGCGCCAGCAGCTTGGCAGGGGGCGAAGGCTACACCTTC.

In this sample, this clonotype turned up many times. The chain recombines TRBV10-3 with TRBJ2-4, with 9 bases aligning to TRBD1. Germline-derived CDR1 and CDR2 are ENHRY and SYGVKD. The CDR3 is 13 residues long. With 10 bases clipped from V and 5 bases from J, the junction kept 6 bases outside the gene matches. In DNA form, the CDR3 reads TGTGCCAGCCAACAGGGGGCCGAAAACATTCAGTACTTC. This sequence encodes CASQQGAENIQYF.

The chain is built from TRBV3-1 and TRBJ2-5; D unresolved. Trimming shortened V by 1 base and J by 3 bases, and 9 bases separated the two germline ends. CDR3 length: 14 amino acids. Per germline, CDR1 LGHDT and CDR2 YNNKEL (reference sequence). This chain's CDR3 is CASSQGPGKETQYF. The CDR3 DNA follows: TGTGCCAGCAGCCAAGGGCCAGGAAAAGAGACCCAGTACTTC.

J is TRBJ1-1 and V is TRBV5-1, with 7 positions matching TRBD1. CDR1 and CDR2 from the germline V gene are SGHRS and YFSETQ. The V segment lost 5 bases and the J segment 2 bases; nucleotides outside the gene matches: 6. The CDR3 is 14 amino acids. The CDR3 nucleotides read TGCGCCAGCAGAGATGGGACAGCCAACACTGAAGCTTTCTTT. It codes for CASRDGTANTEAFF.

In its sample, this clonotype was seen a few times. The V call is TRBV5-6, the J call TRBJ2-3, with D perhaps TRBD1 (6 bases). Germline CDR1 SGHDT, CDR2 YYEEEE. The CDR3 covers 16 residues. The V gene lost 0 bases and the J gene lost 0 bases, with 11 bases spanning the gap. CDR3: CASSLDPGASTDTQYF. The DNA for the CDR3 is TGTGCCAGCAGCTTGGATCCAGGGGCGAGCACAGATACGCAGTATTTT.

The J gene is TRBJ1-2, the V gene TRBV29-1; D perhaps matches TRBD1 (6 bases). Trimming took off 0 bases at V and 7 bases at J, with 15 bases between the two ends. CDR1 is SQVTM, CDR2 ANQGSEA, per germline. The CDR3 has 14 amino acids. The CDR3 here is CSVEDWDTRGGYTF. As DNA, the CDR3 is TGCAGCGTTGAAGATTGGGACACTCGAGGTGGCTACACCTTC.

This clonotype showed up many times. This chain links TRBV6-1 with TRBJ1-2; no clear D. The CDR3 length is 15 residues. Trimming took off 5 bases at V and 5 bases at J, with 18 bases between the two ends. Germline V gene data show CDR1 as MNHNS and CDR2 as SASEGT. CDR3 amino acids: CASSPRGGGTYGYTF. DNA for the CDR3: TGTGCCAGCAGTCCCCGAGGTGGAGGTACTTATGGCTACACCTTC.